These T cell receptor beta chains were read from a single sample in a study of spatial heterogeneity in lung cancer. TCRdb redid the calling of the 5' RACE reads with MiXCR, one entry per CDR3 protein. Of a few thousand distinct CDR3 sequences in the sample, almost 8.5% were seen once. Specimen: lung tumor tissue, collected at surgery. These receptors all stem from a male donor with early-stage non-small cell lung cancer. The CDR3 runs from the conserved cysteine through the conserved F or W. Fields, in order: CDR3 protein, CDR3 DNA, J gene, clone size, V gene, D gene. The D gene is left open where the match is weak. Size tells how often a clone was seen (once, few, many) or the class of an expanded clone, and some rows leave it out.

CDR3 protein: CASSPGWSEETQYF; CDR3 DNA: TGTGCCAGCAGCCCCGGCTGGTCCGAAGAGACCCAGTACTTC; J gene: TRBJ2-5; clone size: many; V gene: TRBV5-6; D gene: -
CDR3 protein: CASIDKNTEAFF; CDR3 DNA: TGTGCCAGCATTGACAAGAACACTGAAGCTTTCTTT; J gene: TRBJ1-1; clone size: -; V gene: TRBV2; D gene: -
CDR3 protein: CSARGWGSNQPQHF; CDR3 DNA: TGCAGTGCTCGCGGATGGGGTAGCAATCAGCCCCAGCATTTT; J gene: TRBJ1-5; clone size: many; V gene: TRBV20-1; D gene: -
CDR3 protein: CASSLGQGDYGYTF; CDR3 DNA: TGCGCCAGCAGCCTTGGACAAGGGGACTATGGCTACACCTTC; J gene: TRBJ1-2; clone size: many; V gene: TRBV4-1; D gene: -
CDR3 protein: CGVGTSTYEQYF; CDR3 DNA: TGCGGCGTTGGGACGAGCACCTACGAGCAGTACTTC; J gene: TRBJ2-7; clone size: -; V gene: TRBV29-1; D gene: -
CDR3 protein: CSARNREGQPQHF; CDR3 DNA: TGCAGTGCTAGAAACAGGGAAGGCCAGCCCCAGCATTTT; J gene: TRBJ1-5; clone size: medium-sized; V gene: TRBV20-1; D gene: -
CDR3 protein: CASSLRREEYNEQFF; CDR3 DNA: TGTGCCAGCAGTTTGCGGCGGGAGGAATACAATGAGCAGTTCTTC; J gene: TRBJ2-1; clone size: medium-sized; V gene: TRBV28; D gene: TRBD2
CDR3 protein: CASSLSQGGETQYF; CDR3 DNA: TGTGCCAGCAGCTTGTCGCAGGGGGGAGAGACCCAGTACTTC; J gene: TRBJ2-5; clone size: medium-sized; V gene: TRBV5-6; D gene: -
CDR3 protein: CASSPSHDGANVLTF; CDR3 DNA: TGTGCCAGTAGTCCCTCCCACGACGGGGCCAACGTCCTGACTTTC; J gene: TRBJ2-6; clone size: few; V gene: TRBV19; D gene: -
CDR3 protein: CASSFDLYEQYF; CDR3 DNA: TGTGCCAGCAGTTTCGACCTGTACGAGCAGTACTTC; J gene: TRBJ2-7; clone size: many; V gene: TRBV6-6; D gene: -